This T cell receptor beta chain was retrieved from a study of T-cell reconstitution after alpha-beta-depleted transplantation in children. This clonotype came up many times. What it binds is not known. Researchers prepared the TCRbeta library using unique molecular identifiers, the study reports. MiXCR was run by TCRdb on the PCR reads, yielding one entry per CDR3 protein. This sample has approximately 150,000 distinct CDR3 sequences, with around 9% found just once. CDR1 is MDHEN and CDR2 is SYDVKM in the germline V gene. V gave up 2 bases and J gave up 7 bases, with 6 bases separating them. The CDR3 has 12 amino acids. Study-level findings and limits: Fresh T-cell production supplied most of the T-cell counts and diversity seen one year after transplant. Reportedly, only several hundred clones from non-depleted graft cells drove alpha-beta T-cell counts at about two months. Surviving recipient T cells and thymic progenitors accounted for the high day-60 TCRbeta diversity observed in some patients.

Source: PBMCs, mostly from graft donor cells, taken 180 days after TCRalphabeta/CD19-depleted stem cell transplant. This sequence joins TRBV28 and TRBJ1-3; TRBD1 might be the D (5 bases). This receptor was identified in a female patient aged 2-10 years who had a stem cell transplant for congenital amegakaryocytic thrombocytopenia, so the T cells may come from the graft donor. The CDR3 spells CASSLGGNTIYF. DNA of the CDR3: TGTGCCAGCAGTTTAGGGGGGAACACCATATATTTT.